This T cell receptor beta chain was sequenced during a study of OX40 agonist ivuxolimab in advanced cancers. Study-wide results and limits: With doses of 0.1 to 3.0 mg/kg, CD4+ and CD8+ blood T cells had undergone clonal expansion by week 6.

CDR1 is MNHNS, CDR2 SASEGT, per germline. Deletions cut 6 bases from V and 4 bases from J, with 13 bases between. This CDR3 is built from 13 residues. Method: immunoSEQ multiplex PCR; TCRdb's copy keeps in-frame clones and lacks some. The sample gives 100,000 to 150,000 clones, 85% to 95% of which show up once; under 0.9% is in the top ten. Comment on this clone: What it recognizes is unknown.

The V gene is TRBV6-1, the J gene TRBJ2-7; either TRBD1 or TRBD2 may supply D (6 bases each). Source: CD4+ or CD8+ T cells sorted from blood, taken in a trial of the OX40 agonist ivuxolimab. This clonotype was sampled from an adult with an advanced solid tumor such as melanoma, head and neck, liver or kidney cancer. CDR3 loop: CASRSGAGYEQYF. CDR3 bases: TGTGCCAGCAGGTCGGGGGCTGGTTACGAGCAGTACTTC.